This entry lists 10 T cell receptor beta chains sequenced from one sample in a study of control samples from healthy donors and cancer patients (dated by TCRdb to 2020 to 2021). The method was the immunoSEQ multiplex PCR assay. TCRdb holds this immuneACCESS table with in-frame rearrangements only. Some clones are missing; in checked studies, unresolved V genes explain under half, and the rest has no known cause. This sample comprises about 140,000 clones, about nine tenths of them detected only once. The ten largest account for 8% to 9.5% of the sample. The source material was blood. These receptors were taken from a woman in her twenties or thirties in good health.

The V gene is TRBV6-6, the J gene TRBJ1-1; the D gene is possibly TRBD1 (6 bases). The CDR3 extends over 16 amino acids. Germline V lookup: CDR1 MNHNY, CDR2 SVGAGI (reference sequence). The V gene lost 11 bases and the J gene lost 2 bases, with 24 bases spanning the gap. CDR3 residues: CAADSGTQAFNTEAFF. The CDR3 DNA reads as TGTGCCGCAGATTCCGGGACACAAGCCTTTAACACTGAAGCTTTCTTT.

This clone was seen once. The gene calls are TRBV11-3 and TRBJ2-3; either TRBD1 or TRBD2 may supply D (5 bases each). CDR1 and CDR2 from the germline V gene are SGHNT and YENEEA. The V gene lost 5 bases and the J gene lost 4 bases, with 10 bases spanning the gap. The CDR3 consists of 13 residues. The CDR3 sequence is CASSVRGADTQYF. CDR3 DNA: TGTGCCAGCAGCGTCCGGGGCGCAGATACGCAGTATTTT.

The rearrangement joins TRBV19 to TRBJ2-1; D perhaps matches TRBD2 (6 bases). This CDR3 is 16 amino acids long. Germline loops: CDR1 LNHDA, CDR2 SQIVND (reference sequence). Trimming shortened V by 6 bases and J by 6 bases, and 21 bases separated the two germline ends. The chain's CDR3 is CASSPVSGGGSNEQFF. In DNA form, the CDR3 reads TGTGCCAGTAGCCCCGTCTCGGGCGGAGGGAGCAATGAGCAGTTCTTC.

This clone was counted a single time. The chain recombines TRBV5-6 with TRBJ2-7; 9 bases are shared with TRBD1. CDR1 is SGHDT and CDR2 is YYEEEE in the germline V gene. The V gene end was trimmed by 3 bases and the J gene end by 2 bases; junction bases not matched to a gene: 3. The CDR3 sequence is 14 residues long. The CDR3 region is CASSWTGEPYEQYF. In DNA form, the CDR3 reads TGTGCCAGCAGCTGGACAGGGGAACCCTACGAGCAGTACTTC.

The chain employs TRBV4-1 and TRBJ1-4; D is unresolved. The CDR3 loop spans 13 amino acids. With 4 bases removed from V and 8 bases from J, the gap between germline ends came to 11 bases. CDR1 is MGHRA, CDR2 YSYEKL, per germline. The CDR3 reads CASSRGSREKLFF. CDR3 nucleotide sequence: TGCGCCAGCAGCCGCGGGTCTCGCGAAAAACTGTTTTTT.

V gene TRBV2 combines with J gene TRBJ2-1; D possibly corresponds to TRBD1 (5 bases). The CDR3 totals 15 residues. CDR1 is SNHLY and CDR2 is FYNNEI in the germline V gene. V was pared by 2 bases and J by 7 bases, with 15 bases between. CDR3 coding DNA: TGTGCCAGCAGTGAAAGGGGCAGCAGTGCAAATGAGCAGTTCTTC. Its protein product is CASSERGSSANEQFF.

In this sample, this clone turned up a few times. CDR3 nucleotides: TGTGCCAGCAGCTTAGGAGGGCTTGAGGAGACCCAGTACTTC. It encodes CASSLGGLEETQYF. V and J are TRBV11-1 and TRBJ2-5; TRBD2 is a possible D gene (5 bases). The germline gives CDR1 SGHAT, CDR2 FQDESV (reference sequence). CDR3 length equals 14 residues. Trimming left V 1 base short and J 5 bases short, with 11 bases between. The whole variable domain, filled in from reference TRBV11-1 and TRBJ2-5, reads EAEVAQSPRYKITEKSQAVAFWCDPISGHATLYWYRQILGQGPELLVQFQDESVVDDSQLPKDRFSAERLKGVDSTLKIQPAELGDSAMYLCASSLGGLEETQYFGPGTRLLVL.

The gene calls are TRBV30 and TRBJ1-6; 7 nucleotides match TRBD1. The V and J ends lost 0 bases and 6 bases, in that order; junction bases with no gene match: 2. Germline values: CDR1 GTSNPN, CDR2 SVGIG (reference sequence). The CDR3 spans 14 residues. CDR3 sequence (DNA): TGTGCCTGGAGTGTAACAGGGGCTAATTCACCCCTCCACTTT. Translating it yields CAWSVTGANSPLHF.

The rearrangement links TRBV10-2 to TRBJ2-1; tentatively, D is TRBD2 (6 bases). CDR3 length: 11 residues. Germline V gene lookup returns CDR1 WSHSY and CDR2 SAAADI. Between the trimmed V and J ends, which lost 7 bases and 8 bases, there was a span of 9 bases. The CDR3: CASMRGHEQFF. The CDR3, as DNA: TGCGCCAGCATGCGGGGCCATGAGCAGTTCTTC.

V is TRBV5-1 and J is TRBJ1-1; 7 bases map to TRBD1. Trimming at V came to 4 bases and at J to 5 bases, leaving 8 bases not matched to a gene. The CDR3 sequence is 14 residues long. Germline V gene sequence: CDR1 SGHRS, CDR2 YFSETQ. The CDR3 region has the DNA TGCGCCAGCAGCCTACAGGGGCTGGGGACTGAAGCTTTCTTT. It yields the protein CASSLQGLGTEAFF.